This T cell receptor beta chain was documented in a study of human T cells and chemical hapten exposure (dated by TCRdb to the early 2020s). Regarding the study in general: Libraries were pooled for sequencing, and variation in per-sample TCR yields was attributed mainly to small differences in library volumes within the pool. In alopecia patients, the study followed how the peripheral blood TCR repertoire changed in vivo over primary and secondary sensitization to diphenylcyclopropenone (DPC), a hapten. Both TCR alpha and TCR beta chains were sequenced from each blood RNA sample.

Libraries came from RACE. This sample was sequenced with a NextSeq 500. During library preparation, unique molecular identifiers were attached to individual cDNA molecules so that TCRs could be counted quantitatively and reproducibly. The authors' pipeline ran thus. A median of approximately 100,000 TCRs per sample was observed, with a range of about 23,224 to 690,600. The Decombinator software suite was used to annotate V, J and CDR3 in the TCR reads. To make PS versus PT1 abundance plots, every sample was subsampled to the same number of TCRs (28,000). Expanded TCRs were defined as absent before sensitization and observed at least eight times at the 2-week time point. TCRdb passed the public sequencing reads through fastp at Q25 and MiXCR, retaining productive beta sequences. Rows are combined by CDR3 protein, so each entry shows the most common genes and DNA. The authors' filters were not applied to this entry. The sample records about 93,000 distinct CDR3 sequences, 8.5% to 9% of which are singletons. Of the sample, around 2.8% falls within the top ten clones.

This clonotype has only a few counts. Its binding antigen is unknown. Base qualities were left out, and no much larger clone turns up one base away. Interpreted using the paper, the time point label stands for: healthy volunteer bleed at 2 weeks. Total RNA was extracted from unfractionated whole blood collected in Tempus Blood RNA tubes. Roughly 5 healthy volunteers served as TCR sequencing controls and were bled at day 0, 2 weeks and 6 weeks. Germline trimming amounts to 5 bases on V and 4 bases on J, with 7 as the count of junction bases outside the gene matches. The CDR3 numbers 14 residues from cysteine through phenylalanine. The entry retains the CDR3 DNA only, 42 bases that are in frame from base 1. As encoded in the germline V gene (reference sequence), CDR1 is SEHNR while CDR2 is FQNEAQ. Beyond this particular receptor, the publication reports: Repeated subsampling changed both the strength of the expansion versus patch-test correlation and the threshold at which the correlation became significant. The number of TCRs above 1 in 1000 frequency did not change with DPC sensitization; there was no evidence of global repertoire structure alterations.

Sequencing was done on a sample of whole blood. The TCR originated in a female donor in good health. Some clones in this sample may be carry-over from other donors' samples. Recombination linked TRBV7-9 to TRBJ2-5; 7 nucleotides in the junction match TRBD1. The DNA reads TGTGCCAGCAGCACACAGGGGTTGGTAGAGACCCAGTACTTC. Its translation reads: CASSTQGLVETQYF.